The 28 T cell receptor beta chains below come from one sample, sequenced in a study of cytomegalovirus exposure and HLA in healthy donors. A multiplex PCR was run with 60 Vbeta primers and 13 Jbeta primers. Generated by immunoSEQ multiplex PCR, the TCRdb table keeps only in-frame clones and is missing some. This sample has approximately 79,000 clones, with roughly three quarters found just once. Sequencing was done on a sample of PBMCs. These receptors came from a woman aged 40 to 50 in good health and CMV-seropositive.

The V gene is TRBV30, the J gene TRBJ2-7; possible D gene TRBD2, 5 bases. Trimming took 4 bases from V and 4 from J, leaving 8 bases between them. CDR1 is GTSNPN, CDR2 SVGIG, per germline (reference sequence). CDR3 size: 11 residues. Here the CDR3 DNA reads TGTGCCTGGACCTCGGGGTACGAGCAGTACTTC. Its protein product is CAWTSGYEQYF.

The gene calls are TRBV29-1 and TRBJ2-4, with TRBD1 matching 7 bases. J was trimmed by 0 bases and V by 6 bases; bases with no gene match: 5. Germline lookup yields CDR1 SQVTM and CDR2 ANQGSEA. The CDR3 runs to 14 residues. The DNA of the CDR3 is TGCAGCGTCACAGGGGCCCTAGCCAAAAACATTCAGTACTTC. Amino acids: CSVTGALAKNIQYF.

The chain recombines TRBV6-1 with TRBJ2-7; D may be TRBD1 (8 bases). Germline CDR1 and CDR2: MNHNS and SASEGT. The CDR3 is made up of 14 amino acids. The V end was cut by 6 bases, the J end by 11 bases, with 23 bases between. CDR3 sequence (DNA): TGTGCCAGCAGCTCCGGGACAGGCCTAGGGAGGGAGTACTTC. This gives the protein CASSSGTGLGREYF.

This clone was seen just once. The rearrangement joins TRBV7-2 to TRBJ2-3; 8 bases fit TRBD2. Germline assignment: CDR1 SGHTA and CDR2 FQGNSA. J lost 1 base, V lost 2 bases, and 5 bases had no gene match. The CDR3 runs 16 residues. As DNA, the CDR3 is TGTGCCAGCAGCTTACAGGCGGGAGGAGGCACAGATACGCAGTATTTT. Protein product: CASSLQAGGGTDTQYF.

This rearrangement joins TRBV5-1 to TRBJ2-2, with 9 bases lining up with TRBD1. V lost 4 bases to trimming and J lost 5 bases; unmatched junction nucleotides: 6. Germline values: CDR1 SGHRS, CDR2 YFSETQ. The CDR3 covers 15 residues. CDR3 DNA sequence: TGCGCCAGCAGCCCTCGGACAGGGGAGACCGGGGAGCTGTTTTTT. It specifies CASSPRTGETGELFF.

The J gene is TRBJ1-2, the V gene TRBV30; 11 positions agree with TRBD1. V dropped 3 bases and J dropped 7; count of bases not matched to a gene: 7. Germline V gene sequence: CDR1 GTSNPN, CDR2 SVGIG (reference sequence). This CDR3 spans 14 amino acids. DNA of the CDR3: TGTGCCTGGAGGACCGGGACAGGGGGAGGTGGCTACACCTTC. Its translation is CAWRTGTGGGGYTF.

The chain carries TRBV30 and TRBJ2-1; 8 nucleotides agree with TRBD2. The CDR3 is 15 residues long. Germline V gene lookup returns CDR1 GTSNPN and CDR2 SVGIG (reference sequence). Trimming at V came to 5 bases and at J to 6 bases, leaving 12 bases not matched to a gene. This CDR3 is CAWAESGSLGNEQFF. The CDR3 DNA follows: TGTGCCTGGGCGGAGAGCGGGAGTCTAGGCAATGAGCAGTTCTTC.

V usage is TRBV5-6 and J usage is TRBJ1-2; perhaps TRBD1 as D (5 bases). CDR1 is SGHDT and CDR2 is YYEEEE in the germline V gene. The CDR3 covers 12 residues. V shed 4 bases and J shed 8 bases, with 12 bases lying between them. CDR3 sequence (DNA): TGTGCCAGCAGCGGGGCAGGGTGGGGCTACACCTTC. Its protein is CASSGAGWGYTF.

V is TRBV19 and J is TRBJ1-5; D is unclear. CDR1 is LNHDA and CDR2 is SQIVND in the germline V gene (reference sequence). The V end lost 3 bases, the J end lost 6 bases, and 12 bases lay between the germline ends. The CDR3 has 14 residues. CDR3 amino acids: CASSIVGSTQPQHF. The CDR3 DNA reads TGTGCCAGTAGTATTGTAGGGAGTACTCAGCCCCAGCATTTT.

V gene TRBV18 combines with J gene TRBJ1-5; TRBD1 matches at 7 bases. This CDR3 comprises 14 residues. V was pared by 4 bases and J by 5 bases, with 5 bases of the junction left unmatched. Germline values: CDR1 KGHSH, CDR2 LQKENI. The CDR3 coding sequence is TGTGCCAGCTCACGACAGGGTCGGGATCAGCCCCAGCATTTT. Its translation: CASSRQGRDQPQHF.

The genes are TRBV6-1 and TRBJ2-1; TRBD2 matches 8 bases. The V gene's germline CDR1 is MNHNS and CDR2 SASEGT. This CDR3 is 15 amino acids long. Unmatched junction bases numbered 5, after V lost 2 bases and J lost 5 bases. In DNA, the CDR3 is TGTGCCAGCAGTGAATTAGCGGGGAGGAACAATGAGCAGTTCTTC. It specifies CASSELAGRNNEQFF.

The rearrangement uses TRBV19 and TRBJ2-1, with 9 nucleotides matching TRBD1. The V and J ends lost 4 bases and 7 bases, in that order; junction bases with no gene match: 11. This CDR3 spans 16 amino acids. The germline V gene has CDR1 LNHDA and CDR2 SQIVND (reference sequence). As DNA, the CDR3 is TGTGCCAGTAGTAGGGGGAGGGGACAGGGAAAAAATGAGCAGTTCTTC. Translated: CASSRGRGQGKNEQFF.

This clone has only a few counts. The chain carries TRBV14 and TRBJ1-2; 10 bases are shared with TRBD1. Per germline, CDR1 SGHDN and CDR2 FVKESK. V lost 0 bases, J lost 8 bases, and 9 bases stayed unmatched. CDR3 length: 16 amino acids. This CDR3 is CASSQEMATGGAGYTF. CDR3 DNA: TGTGCCAGCAGCCAAGAAATGGCGACAGGGGGCGCGGGCTACACCTTC.

This chain links TRBV29-1 with TRBJ1-4, with TRBD1 identical over 7 bases. V lost 7 bases to trimming and J lost 0 bases; unmatched junction nucleotides: 2. The CDR3 covers 13 residues. Germline CDR1 SQVTM, CDR2 ANQGSEA. The CDR3 region has the DNA TGCAGCGCCACAGGGGCAACTAATGAAAAACTGTTTTTT. Residues: CSATGATNEKLFF.

The chain recombines TRBV5-1 with TRBJ2-7, with 8 bases lining up with TRBD1. From germline, CDR1 is SGHRS and CDR2 YFSETQ. V shed 1 base and J 5 bases; nucleotides not matched to a gene: 11. The CDR3 length is 16 residues. The CDR3 DNA follows: TGCGCCAGCAGCTTGAAAGTAGGGCAGGGGGCCCACGAGCAGTACTTC. This encodes CASSLKVGQGAHEQYF. Full variable domain (rest looked up from reference TRBV5-1 and TRBJ2-7): KAGVTQTPRYLIKTRGQQVTLSCSPISGHRSVSWYQQTPGQGLQFLFEYFSETQRNKGNFPGRFSGRQFSNSRSEMNVSTLELGDSALYLCASSLKVGQGAHEQYFGPGTRLTVT.

This clone was found a few times. The chain combines TRBV28 with TRBJ2-6, with D unclear. Germline V gene data show CDR1 as MDHEN and CDR2 as SYDVKM. The ends were cut back, 6 bases at V and 0 bases at J, with 6 bases in the middle. The CDR3 totals 14 residues. CDR3 in DNA: TGTGCCAGCAGATCTTACTCTGGGGCCAACGTCCTGACTTTC. It codes for CASRSYSGANVLTF.

About this clone: One junction end does not reproduce the germline sequence, and a read error may be involved. The chain couples TRBV6-1 to TRBJ2-6; D may be TRBD1 (6 bases). This CDR3 is built from 17 residues. Germline V gives CDR1 MNHNS, CDR2 SASEGT. CDR3 coding DNA: TGTGCCAGCACTGAAACAGGGTGGGGCTCTGGGGCCAACGTCCTGACTTTC. This translates into CASTETGWGSGANVLTF.

This rearrangement joins TRBV29-1 to TRBJ2-2; D is perhaps TRBD1 (6 bases). V lost 7 bases and J lost 4, with 16 bases in between. Germline V lookup: CDR1 SQVTM, CDR2 ANQGSEA. The CDR3 has 14 residues. The CDR3 nucleotides read TGCAGCGCCTGGGGGCAGGTGGGCACCGGGGAGCTGTTTTTT. It translates to CSAWGQVGTGELFF.

The V and J genes are TRBV6-4 and TRBJ1-2, with D uncertain. The CDR3 length is 8 residues. Germline assignment: CDR1 MRHNA and CDR2 SNTAGT. Deletions cut 8 bases from V and 8 bases from J, with 3 bases between. The CDR3 nucleotides are TGTGCCAGCCTGGGCTACACCTTC. It yields the protein CASLGYTF.

This chain joins TRBV30 and TRBJ2-6; 13 bases fit TRBD2. The junction had 14 bases not matched to a gene; V was cut back by 3 bases and J by 3 bases. Germline V gene data show CDR1 as GTSNPN and CDR2 as SVGIG (reference sequence). This CDR3 region has 20 residues. CDR3 DNA: TGTGCCTGGAGGGGCATAAGACTAGCGGGAGGTCGGTTTGGGGCCAACGTCCTGACTTTC. Protein sequence: CAWRGIRLAGGRFGANVLTF.

This clone is labeled medium-sized (0.01 to 0.1%). The chain recombines TRBV29-1 with TRBJ2-1; D is undetermined. Germline values: CDR1 SQVTM, CDR2 ANQGSEA. This CDR3 region has 10 residues. Trimming shortened V by 5 bases and J by 7 bases, and 6 bases separated the two germline ends. DNA for the CDR3: TGCAGCGTTACAGCAAATGAGCAGTTCTTC. Protein sequence: CSVTANEQFF.

V and J are TRBV6-8 and TRBJ1-6, with D perhaps TRBD1 (5 bases). The CDR3 sequence is 13 residues long. Trimming removed 4 bases at V and 5 bases at J, with 6 bases between. The germline gives CDR1 MNHGY, CDR2 SAAAGT. For the CDR3, the DNA is TGTGCCAGCAGTTCGACAGATAATTCACCCCTCCACTTT. Translating gives CASSSTDNSPLHF.

The V gene is TRBV6-1, the J gene TRBJ1-5; perhaps TRBD1 as D (5 bases). The CDR3 is 15 residues long. Germline CDR1 is MNHNS and CDR2 is SASEGT. Trimming stripped 3 bases from V and 0 bases from J, with 9 bases between. CDR3 nucleotide sequence: TGTGCCAGCAGTGATATACAGGTTAGCAATCAGCCCCAGCATTTT. Translating it yields CASSDIQVSNQPQHF.

The rearrangement uses TRBV5-4 and TRBJ1-3; D is possibly TRBD1 (6 bases). The CDR3 length is 19 residues. V lost 0 bases and J 1 base, leaving 20 bases between the germline ends. Germline V gene data show CDR1 as SGHNT and CDR2 as YYREEE (reference sequence). This CDR3 reads CASSLANREPRLSGNTIYF. Written as DNA, the CDR3 is TGTGCCAGCAGCTTGGCCAACAGGGAACCCCGCTTATCTGGAAACACCATATATTTT.

This clone was found once. The CDR3 reads CASSEAAGRINQPQHF. Here the CDR3 DNA reads TGTGCCAGCAGTGAAGCGGCAGGCCGGATAAATCAGCCCCAGCATTTT. This rearrangement joins TRBV6-1 to TRBJ1-5; D gene uncertain. The CDR3 is 16 amino acids. Trimming stripped 0 bases from V and 4 bases from J, with 13 bases between. The germline CDR1 and CDR2 sequences are MNHNS and SASEGT.

The rearrangement uses TRBV18 and TRBJ2-7; D remains ambiguous. The CDR3 totals 12 residues. CDR1 is KGHSH and CDR2 is LQKENI in the germline V gene. Trimming took off 2 bases at V and 6 bases at J, with 8 bases between the two ends. The CDR3 DNA sequence: TGTGCCAGCTCACCATCATCCGGCGAGCAGTACTTC. It codes for CASSPSSGEQYF.

The chain carries TRBV6-5 and TRBJ2-3, with D perhaps TRBD1 (5 bases). In germline, CDR1 is MNHEY, CDR2 SVGAGI. The CDR3 sequence is 15 residues long. The V gene lost 2 bases and the J gene lost 0 bases, with 9 bases spanning the gap. The CDR3 spells CASSYIGASTDTQYF. In nucleotides, the CDR3 is TGTGCCAGCAGTTACATAGGGGCCAGCACAGATACGCAGTATTTT.

J is TRBJ2-7 and V is TRBV27; TRBD2 agrees at 11 bases. The ends lost 5 bases at V and 1 base at J; junction bases unmatched: 16. CDR1 is MNHEY, CDR2 SMNVEV, per germline (reference sequence). This CDR3 comprises 19 residues. The CDR3 DNA sequence: TGTGCCAGCAGTCCCCTCGGACTAGCGGGTGCATTGTTTTCCTACGAGCAGTACTTC. Amino acid sequence: CASSPLGLAGALFSYEQYF.